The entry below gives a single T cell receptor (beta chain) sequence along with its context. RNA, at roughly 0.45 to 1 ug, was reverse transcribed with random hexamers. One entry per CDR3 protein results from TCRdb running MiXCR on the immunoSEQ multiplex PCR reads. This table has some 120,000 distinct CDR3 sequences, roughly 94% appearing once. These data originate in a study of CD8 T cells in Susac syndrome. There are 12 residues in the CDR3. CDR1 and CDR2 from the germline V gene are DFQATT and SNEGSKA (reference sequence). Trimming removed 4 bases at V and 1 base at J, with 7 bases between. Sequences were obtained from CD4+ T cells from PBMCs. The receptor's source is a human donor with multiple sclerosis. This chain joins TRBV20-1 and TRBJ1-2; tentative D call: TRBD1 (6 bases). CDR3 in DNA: TGCAGTGCTAACAGGGATAACTATGGCTACACCTTC. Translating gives CSANRDNYGYTF.